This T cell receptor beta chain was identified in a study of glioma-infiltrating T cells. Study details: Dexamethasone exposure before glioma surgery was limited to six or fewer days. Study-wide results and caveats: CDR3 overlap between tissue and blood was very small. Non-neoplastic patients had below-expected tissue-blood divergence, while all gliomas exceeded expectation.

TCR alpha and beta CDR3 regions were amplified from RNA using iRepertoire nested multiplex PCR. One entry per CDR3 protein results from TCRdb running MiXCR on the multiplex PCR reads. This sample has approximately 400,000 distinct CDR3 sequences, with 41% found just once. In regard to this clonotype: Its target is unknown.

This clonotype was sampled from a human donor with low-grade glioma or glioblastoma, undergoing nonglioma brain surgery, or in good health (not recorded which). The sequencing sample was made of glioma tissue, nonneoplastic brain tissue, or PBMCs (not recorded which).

The CDR3, as DNA: TGCGCCAGCAGCTCCTACCTTATGGGGACTGAAGCTTTCTTT. Translating gives CASSSYLMGTEAFF. The chain is built from TRBV5-1 and TRBJ1-1; D ambiguous. CDR3 length: 14 amino acids. Trimming shortened V by 3 bases and J by 5 bases, and 14 bases separated the two germline ends. Germline V lookup: CDR1 SGHRS, CDR2 YFSETQ. Drawing the rest from reference TRBV5-1 and TRBJ1-1, the complete variable domain is KAGVTQTPRYLIKTRGQQVTLSCSPISGHRSVSWYQQTPGQGLQFLFEYFSETQRNKGNFPGRFSGRQFSNSRSEMNVSTLELGDSALYLCASSSYLMGTEAFFGQGTRLTVV.